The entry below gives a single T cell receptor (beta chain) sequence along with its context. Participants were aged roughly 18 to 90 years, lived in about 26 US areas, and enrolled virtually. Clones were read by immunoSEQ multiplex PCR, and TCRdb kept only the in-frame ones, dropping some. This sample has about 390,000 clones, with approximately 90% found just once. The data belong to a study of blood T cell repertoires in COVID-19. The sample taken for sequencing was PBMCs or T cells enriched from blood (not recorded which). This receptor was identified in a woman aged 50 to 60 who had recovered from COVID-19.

The CDR3 coding sequence is TGTGCCAGCACCCATATACTAGCGGGGGGCGGTGAGCAGTTCTTC. Translating gives CASTHILAGGGEQFF. The V and J genes are TRBV7-8 and TRBJ2-1, with 12 bases matching TRBD2. The CDR3 runs 15 residues. Germline CDR1 reads SGHVS; CDR2 reads FQNEAQ. V dropped 7 bases and J dropped 9; count of bases not matched to a gene: 10.